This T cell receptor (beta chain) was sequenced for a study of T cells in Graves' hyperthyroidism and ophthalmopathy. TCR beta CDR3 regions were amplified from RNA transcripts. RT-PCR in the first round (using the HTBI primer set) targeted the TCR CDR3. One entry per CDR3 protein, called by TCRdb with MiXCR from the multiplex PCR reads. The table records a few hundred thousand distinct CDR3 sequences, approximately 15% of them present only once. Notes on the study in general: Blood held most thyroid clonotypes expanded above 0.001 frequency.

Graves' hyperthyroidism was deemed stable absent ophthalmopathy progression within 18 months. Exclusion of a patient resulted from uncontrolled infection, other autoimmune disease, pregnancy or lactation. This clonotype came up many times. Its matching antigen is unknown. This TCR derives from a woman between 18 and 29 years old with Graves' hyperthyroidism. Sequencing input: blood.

The CDR3: CASSLETPGQGFEQYF. The CDR3 DNA reads TGCGCCAGCAGCTTGGAAACCCCGGGACAGGGTTTCGAGCAGTACTTC. This chain joins TRBV5-1 and TRBJ2-7; 9 bases map to TRBD1. The CDR3 has 16 amino acids. The V gene end was trimmed by 0 bases and the J gene end by 6 bases; junction bases not matched to a gene: 10. The germline CDR1 and CDR2 sequences are SGHRS and YFSETQ.